These T cell receptor beta chains were read from a single sample in a study of vaccination effects on CD4 cells after COVID-19. TCRdb's copy holds only in-frame clones and misses some; the assay was immunoSEQ multiplex PCR. The sample carries tens of thousands of clones, about 63% recorded once. Their recognized antigens are unknown. Sequences were derived from CD4+ T cells from PBMCs cultured without peptide, sampled after COVID-19 vaccination. These receptors came from a human donor who received a COVID-19 vaccine. Both conserved end residues are part of each CDR3. The D gene is left open where the match is weak. The size of a clone is reported for some rows only, either as once, few or many, or as a class for expanded clones.

clone_size	v_call	j_call	d_call	cdr3_aa	cdr3_nt
-	TRBV5-1	TRBJ2-1	-	CASSLVEAAYNEQFF	TGCGCCAGCAGCTTGGTGGAGGCCGCCTACAATGAGCAGTTCTTC
-	TRBV6-5	TRBJ1-1	-	CASSYGSGGRTEAFF	TGTGCCAGCAGTTACGGGTCTGGGGGAAGGACTGAAGCTTTCTTT
-	TRBV6-1	TRBJ2-2	-	CASSEGQLTGELFF	TGTGCCAGCAGTGAAGGACAGCTCACCGGGGAGCTGTTTTTT
-	TRBV6-1	TRBJ2-2	TRBD2	CASSVLGLAEANTGELFF	TGTGCCAGCAGTGTCCTGGGACTAGCGGAGGCGAACACCGGGGAGCTGTTTTTT
-	TRBV14	TRBJ2-7	-	CASSQVWGRHYEQYF	TGTGCCAGCAGCCAAGTCTGGGGGAGACACTACGAGCAGTACTTC
-	TRBV10-3	TRBJ2-6	-	CAIKAQVKISGANVLTF	TGTGCCATCAAAGCGCAGGTCAAAATCTCTGGGGCCAACGTCCTGACTTTC
-	TRBV5-1	TRBJ1-4	TRBD1	CASSGDRGGEKLFF	TGCGCCAGCAGCGGGGACAGGGGTGGAGAAAAACTGTTTTTT
-	TRBV18	TRBJ2-3	-	CASSQFDEDTQYF	TGTGCCAGCTCACAATTCGATGAAGATACGCAGTATTTT
-	TRBV30	TRBJ2-3	-	CAWSVAANTDTQYF	TGTGCCTGGAGTGTGGCGGCGAACACAGATACGCAGTATTTT
medium-sized	TRBV4-1	TRBJ2-5	-	CASSPEDSPRETQYF	TGCGCCAGCAGCCCTGAGGACAGCCCACGTGAGACCCAGTACTTC
-	TRBV18	TRBJ1-1	-	CASSPTFNRESREAFF	TGTGCCAGCTCACCAACATTCAACAGGGAGTCGCGCGAGGCTTTCTTT
once	TRBV7-9	TRBJ1-3	TRBD1	CASSTGQGEAGNTIYF	TGTGCCAGCAGCACAGGACAGGGGGAGGCTGGAAACACCATATATTTT
-	TRBV18	TRBJ1-1	TRBD1	CASSSLETGGEGTEAFF	TGTGCCAGCTCATCACTCGAGACAGGGGGCGAGGGCACTGAAGCTTTCTTT
-	TRBV9	TRBJ2-5	TRBD2	CASSEGSGRGETQYF	TGTGCCAGCAGCGAAGGTAGCGGGAGAGGTGAGACCCAGTACTTC
few	TRBV18	TRBJ1-3	TRBD1	CASSSTGDSGNTIYF	TGTGCCAGCTCCTCGACAGGGGACTCTGGAAACACCATATATTTT
-	TRBV6-5	TRBJ1-1	TRBD1	CASGRTGLTAEAFF	TGTGCCAGCGGACGGACAGGGTTGACAGCTGAAGCTTTCTTT
-	TRBV5-8	TRBJ1-2	-	CASSLAAGYTF	TGTGCCAGCAGCTTGGCCGCTGGCTACACCTTC
-	TRBV19	TRBJ1-5	TRBD1	CASTHSSNRGINQPQHF	TGTGCCAGTACCCATAGTTCGAACAGGGGGATTAATCAGCCCCAGCATTTT
-	TRBV18	TRBJ2-7	-	CASSPGQGITYEQYF	TGTGCCAGCTCACCCGGGCAGGGAATTACATACGAGCAGTACTTC
-	TRBV10-1	TRBJ1-1	TRBD1	CASSEQQGFTEAFF	TGCGCCAGCAGTGAGCAACAGGGGTTCACTGAAGCTTTCTTT
-	TRBV15	TRBJ2-1	-	CATSRSGQSYNEQFF	TGTGCCACCAGCAGATCCGGACAGTCCTACAATGAGCAGTTCTTC
-	TRBV5-5	TRBJ1-4	-	CASSLGQPSEKLFF	TGTGCCAGCAGCTTGGGGCAGCCATCGGAAAAACTGTTTTTT
few	TRBV25-1	TRBJ1-1	TRBD1	CASSKQGWDTEAFF	TGTGCCAGCAGTAAACAGGGGTGGGACACTGAAGCTTTCTTT
-	TRBV18	TRBJ2-5	-	CASSPPGRETQYF	TGTGCCAGCTCACCACCGGGGAGGGAGACCCAGTACTTC
-	TRBV11-3	TRBJ2-7	-	CASSLDKGGFYEQYF	TGTGCCAGCAGCTTAGATAAGGGCGGGTTCTACGAGCAGTACTTC
-	TRBV5-1	TRBJ2-1	-	CASSLDQAARKQFF	TGCGCCAGCAGCTTGGACCAGGCCGCTAGGAAGCAGTTCTTC
-	TRBV5-6	TRBJ1-2	-	CASSSARDAYGYTF	TGTGCCAGCAGCTCGGCGCGGGATGCTTATGGCTACACCTTC
-	TRBV3-1/TRBV3-2	TRBJ1-2	TRBD1	CASWTGGTSGGYTF	TGTGCCAGCTGGACAGGGGGGACCTCGGGGGGCTACACCTTC
once	TRBV5-4	TRBJ2-5	TRBD2	CASSQIAGAETQYF	TGTGCCAGCAGCCAGATAGCGGGGGCAGAGACCCAGTACTTC
-	TRBV20-1	TRBJ1-2	TRBD1	CSAGTGYTF	TGCAGTGCGGGGACAGGTTACACCTTC
-	TRBV7-9	TRBJ1-2	-	CASSFPGHGYTF	TGTGCCAGCAGCTTTCCAGGGCACGGCTACACCTTC
-	TRBV29-1	TRBJ1-5	-	CSAILGLNQPQHF	TGCAGCGCCATTCTCGGGTTGAATCAGCCCCAGCATTTT
once	TRBV5-1	TRBJ2-5	TRBD2	CASSEGLAGGRETQYF	TGCGCCAGCAGCGAGGGACTAGCGGGAGGGCGGGAGACCCAGTACTTC
-	TRBV5-4	TRBJ2-7	-	CASSSDGEQYF	TGTGCCAGCAGTTCAGATGGGGAGCAGTACTTC
-	TRBV9	TRBJ2-7	TRBD2	CASSRREGPYEQYF	TGTGCCAGCAGCCGACGGGAGGGGCCCTACGAGCAGTACTTC
-	TRBV27	TRBJ1-1	TRBD1	CASRGWGQGNTEAFF	TGTGCCAGCAGGGGGTGGGGACAGGGGAACACTGAAGCTTTCTTT
-	TRBV5-1	TRBJ2-1	TRBD2	CASSGTSGGYNEQFF	TGCGCCAGCAGCGGGACTAGCGGGGGCTACAATGAGCAGTTCTTC
-	TRBV9	TRBJ2-1	-	CASSISLAGEQFF	TGTGCCAGCAGCATCAGCCTAGCAGGTGAGCAGTTCTTC
-	TRBV7-9	TRBJ1-1	-	CASSLQTGRSTEAFF	TGTGCCAGCAGCCTCCAGACAGGTCGAAGCACTGAAGCTTTCTTT
-	TRBV19	TRBJ1-1	TRBD1	CASRTTGVGTEAFF	TGTGCCAGTAGGACTACAGGGGTGGGCACTGAAGCTTTCTTT
few	TRBV7-9	TRBJ1-1	-	CASSLGGVRTEAFF	TGTGCCAGCAGCTTAGGGGGGGTTAGGACTGAAGCTTTCTTT
-	TRBV3-1/TRBV3-2	TRBJ2-5	-	CASNQVKQETQYF	TGTGCCAGCAACCAAGTCAAGCAAGAGACCCAGTACTTC
-	TRBV5-1	TRBJ2-3	-	CASSLQGVTSTDTQYF	TGCGCCAGCAGCTTACAAGGGGTGACTAGCACAGATACGCAGTATTTT
once	TRBV19	TRBJ1-6	-	CASSIYSSNSPLHF	TGTGCCAGTAGTATCTACAGTAGTAATTCACCCCTCCACTTT
-	TRBV19	TRBJ2-7	-	CASSIGGAGTYEQYF	TGTGCCAGTAGTATAGGGGGCGCGGGAACCTACGAGCAGTACTTC
-	TRBV9	TRBJ2-5	-	CASSVLAGLETQYF	TGTGCCAGCAGCGTGCTTGCGGGATTAGAGACCCAGTACTTC
-	TRBV30	TRBJ1-4	-	CAGRGVATNEKLFF	TGTGCCGGGAGGGGGGTGGCAACTAATGAAAAACTGTTTTTT
medium-sized	TRBV5-1	TRBJ1-3	-	CASSLASRFSGNTIYF	TGCGCCAGCAGCTTGGCATCCCGGTTTTCTGGAAACACCATATATTTT
-	TRBV7-2	TRBJ1-1	-	CASSLQGMNTEAFF	TGTGCCAGCAGCTTACAGGGAATGAACACTGAAGCTTTCTTT
few	TRBV5-4	TRBJ2-1	TRBD2	CASNQRGAGTYNEQFF	TGTGCCAGCAACCAACGGGGAGCGGGAACCTACAATGAGCAGTTCTTC
once	TRBV5-6	TRBJ2-5	TRBD1	CASSRTGGAGETQYF	TGTGCCAGCAGCCGGACAGGCGGCGCGGGAGAGACCCAGTACTTC
-	TRBV2	TRBJ1-5	TRBD1	CASSRDRGSNQPQHF	TGTGCCAGCAGCCGGGACAGGGGTAGCAATCAGCCCCAGCATTTT
-	TRBV2	TRBJ1-4	-	CASSEGRNWEKLFF	TGTGCCAGCAGTGAAGGCCGTAATTGGGAAAAACTGTTTTTT
-	TRBV2	TRBJ1-1	-	CASAGGNTEAFF	TGTGCCTCAGCGGGGGGGAACACTGAAGCTTTCTTT
few	TRBV4-1	TRBJ2-1	-	CASSQVYGGDEQFF	TGCGCCAGCAGCCAAGTTTACGGGGGCGATGAGCAGTTCTTC
few	TRBV23-1	TRBJ1-4	TRBD1	CASSQSSGQGSEKLFF	TGCGCCAGCAGTCAGTCGTCCGGACAGGGTAGTGAAAAACTGTTTTTT
-	TRBV24-1	TRBJ2-5	TRBD2	CATSDQGLDKETQYF	TGTGCCACCAGTGATCAGGGACTAGACAAAGAGACCCAGTACTTC